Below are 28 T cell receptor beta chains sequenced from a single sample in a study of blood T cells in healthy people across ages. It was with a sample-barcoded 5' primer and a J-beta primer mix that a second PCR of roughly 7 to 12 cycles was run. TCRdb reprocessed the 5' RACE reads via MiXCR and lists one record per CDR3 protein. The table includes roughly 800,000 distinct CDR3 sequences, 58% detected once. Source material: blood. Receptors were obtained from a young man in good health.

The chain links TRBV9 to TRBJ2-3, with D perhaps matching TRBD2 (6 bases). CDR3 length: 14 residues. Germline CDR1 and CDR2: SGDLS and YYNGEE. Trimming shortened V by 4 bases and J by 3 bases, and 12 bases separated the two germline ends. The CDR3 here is CASSYRTNTDTQYF. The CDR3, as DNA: TGTGCCAGCAGCTACCGGACTAATACAGATACGCAGTATTTT.

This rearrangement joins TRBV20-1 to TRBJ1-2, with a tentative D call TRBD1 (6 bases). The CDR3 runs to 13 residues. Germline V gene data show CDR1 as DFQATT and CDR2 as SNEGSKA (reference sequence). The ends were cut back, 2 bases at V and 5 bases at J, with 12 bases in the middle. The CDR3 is CSARQTGDYGYTF. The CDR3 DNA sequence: TGCAGTGCTAGACAGACAGGAGATTATGGCTACACCTTC.

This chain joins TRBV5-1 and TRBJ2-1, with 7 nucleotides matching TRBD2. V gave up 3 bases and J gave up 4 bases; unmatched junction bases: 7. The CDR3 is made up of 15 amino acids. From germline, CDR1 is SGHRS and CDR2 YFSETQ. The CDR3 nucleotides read TGCGCCAGCAGCTACCTCAGCGGGGATTACAATGAGCAGTTCTTC. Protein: CASSYLSGDYNEQFF.

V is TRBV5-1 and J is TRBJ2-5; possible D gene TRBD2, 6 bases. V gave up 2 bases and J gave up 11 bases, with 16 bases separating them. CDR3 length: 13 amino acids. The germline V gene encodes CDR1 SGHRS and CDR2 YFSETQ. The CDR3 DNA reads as TGCGCCAGCAGCTTCGCGGGAATTTATGAGCAGTACTTC. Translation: CASSFAGIYEQYF.

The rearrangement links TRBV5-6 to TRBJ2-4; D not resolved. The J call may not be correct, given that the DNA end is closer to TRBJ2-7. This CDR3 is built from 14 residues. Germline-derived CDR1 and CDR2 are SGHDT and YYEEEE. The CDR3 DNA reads TGTGCCAGCAGCTTCCAGGACCCCGACTACGAGCAGTACTTC. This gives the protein CASSFQDPDYEQYF.

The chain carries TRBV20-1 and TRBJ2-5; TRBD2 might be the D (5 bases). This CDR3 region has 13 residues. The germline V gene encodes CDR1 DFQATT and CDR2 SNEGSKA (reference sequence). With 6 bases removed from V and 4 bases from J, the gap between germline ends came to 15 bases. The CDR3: CSAPSVGRETQYF. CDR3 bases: TGCAGTGCCCCCAGCGTAGGGAGAGAGACCCAGTACTTC.

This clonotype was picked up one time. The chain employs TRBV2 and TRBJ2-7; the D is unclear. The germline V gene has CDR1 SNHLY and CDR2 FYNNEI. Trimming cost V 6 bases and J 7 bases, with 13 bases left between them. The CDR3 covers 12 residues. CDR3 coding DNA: TGTGCCAGCAGCAGGACGGCGCAGGAGCAGTACTTC. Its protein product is CASSRTAQEQYF.

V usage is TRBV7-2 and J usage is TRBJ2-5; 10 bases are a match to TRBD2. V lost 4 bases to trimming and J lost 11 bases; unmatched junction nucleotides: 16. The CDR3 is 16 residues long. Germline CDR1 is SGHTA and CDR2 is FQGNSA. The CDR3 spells CASSSHLAGAHWRQYF. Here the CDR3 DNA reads TGTGCCAGCAGCTCCCACCTAGCGGGAGCCCATTGGAGGCAGTACTTC.

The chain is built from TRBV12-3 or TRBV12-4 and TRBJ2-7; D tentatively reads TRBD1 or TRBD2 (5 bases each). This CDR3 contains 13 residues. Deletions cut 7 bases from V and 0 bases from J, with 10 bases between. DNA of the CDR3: TGTGCCAGCAACCGGGACGGCTCCTACGAGCAGTACTTC. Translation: CASNRDGSYEQYF.

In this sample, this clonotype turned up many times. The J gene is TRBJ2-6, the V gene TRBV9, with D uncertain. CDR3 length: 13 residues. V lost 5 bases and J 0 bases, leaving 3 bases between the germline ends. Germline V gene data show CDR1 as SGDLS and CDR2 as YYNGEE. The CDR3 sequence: CASSASGANVLTF. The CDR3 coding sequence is TGTGCCAGCAGTGCCTCTGGGGCCAACGTCCTGACTTTC.

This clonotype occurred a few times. The CDR3 DNA reads TGCAGCGTTCGAGGGCGCGGGACCGGGGAGCTGTTTTTT. This translates into CSVRGRGTGELFF. V usage is TRBV29-1 and J usage is TRBJ2-2; D is possibly TRBD2 (5 bases). V was clipped by 5 bases and J by 5 bases, with 12 bases between them. CDR3 size: 13 residues. Per the germline V gene, CDR1 is SQVTM and CDR2 is ANQGSEA.

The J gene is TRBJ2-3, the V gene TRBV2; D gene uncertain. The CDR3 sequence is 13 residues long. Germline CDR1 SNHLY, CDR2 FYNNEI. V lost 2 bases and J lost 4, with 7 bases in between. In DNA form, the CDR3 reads TGTGCCAGCAGTGAACCTGGGGCAGATACGCAGTATTTT. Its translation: CASSEPGADTQYF.

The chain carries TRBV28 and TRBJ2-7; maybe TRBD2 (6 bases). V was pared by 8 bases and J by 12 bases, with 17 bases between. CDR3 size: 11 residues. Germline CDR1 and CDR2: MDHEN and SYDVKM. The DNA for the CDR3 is TGTGCCAGCGGAGGGCCTCAAAAAGGGTACTTC. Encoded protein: CASGGPQKGYF.

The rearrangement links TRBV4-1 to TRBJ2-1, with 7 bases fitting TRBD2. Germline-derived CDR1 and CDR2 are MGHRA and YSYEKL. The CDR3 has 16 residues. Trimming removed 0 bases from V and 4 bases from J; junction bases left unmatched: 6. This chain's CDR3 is CASSQDWGEGYNEQFF. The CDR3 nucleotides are TGCGCCAGCAGCCAAGATTGGGGGGAGGGGTACAATGAGCAGTTCTTC.

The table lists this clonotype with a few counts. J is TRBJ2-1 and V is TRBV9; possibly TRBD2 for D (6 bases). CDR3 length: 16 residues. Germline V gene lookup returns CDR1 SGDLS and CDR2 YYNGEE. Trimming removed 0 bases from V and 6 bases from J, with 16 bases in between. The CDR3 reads CASSVGGDGSGNEQFF. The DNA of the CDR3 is TGTGCCAGCAGCGTAGGGGGGGATGGTAGCGGCAATGAGCAGTTCTTC. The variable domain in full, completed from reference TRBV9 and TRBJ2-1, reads DSGVTQTPKHLITATGQRVTLRCSPRSGDLSVYWYQQSLDQGLQFLIQYYNGEERAKGNILERFSAQQFPDLHSELNLSSLELGDSALYFCASSVGGDGSGNEQFFGPGTRLTVL.

The CDR3 protein is CASSQDEGRDGYTF. CDR3 in DNA: TGTGCCAGCAGCCAAGATGAGGGTAGGGACGGCTACACCTTC. The chain couples TRBV3-1 to TRBJ1-2; the D gene is possibly TRBD1 (5 bases). In germline, CDR1 is LGHDT, CDR2 YNNKEL (reference sequence). This CDR3 is 14 amino acids long. V dropped 0 bases and J dropped 8 bases, with 13 bases sitting between them.

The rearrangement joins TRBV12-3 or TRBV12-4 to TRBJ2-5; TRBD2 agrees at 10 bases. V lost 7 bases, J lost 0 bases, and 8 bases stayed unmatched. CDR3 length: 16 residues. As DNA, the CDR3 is TGTGCCAGCACCCCGAGAGCGGGGGGGTACCAAGAGACCCAGTACTTC. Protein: CASTPRAGGYQETQYF.

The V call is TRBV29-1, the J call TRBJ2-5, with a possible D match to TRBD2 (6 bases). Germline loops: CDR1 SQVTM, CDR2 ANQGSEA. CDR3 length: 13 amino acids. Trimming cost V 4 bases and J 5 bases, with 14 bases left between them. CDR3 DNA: TGCAGCGTTGTCGGGGGAACCAGGGAGACCCAGTACTTC. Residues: CSVVGGTRETQYF.

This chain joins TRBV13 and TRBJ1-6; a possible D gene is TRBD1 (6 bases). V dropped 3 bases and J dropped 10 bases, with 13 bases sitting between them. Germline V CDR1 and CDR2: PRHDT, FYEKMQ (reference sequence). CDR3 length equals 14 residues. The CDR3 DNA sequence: TGTGCCAGCAGCTTCAGGCAGGGGAGCTCACCCCTCCACTTT. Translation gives CASSFRQGSSPLHF.

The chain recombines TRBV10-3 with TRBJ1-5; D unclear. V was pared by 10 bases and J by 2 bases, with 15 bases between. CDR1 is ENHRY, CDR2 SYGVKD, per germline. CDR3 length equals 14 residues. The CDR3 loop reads CATDPVAGNQPQHF. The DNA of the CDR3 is TGTGCCACCGACCCGGTAGCGGGCAATCAGCCCCAGCATTTT.

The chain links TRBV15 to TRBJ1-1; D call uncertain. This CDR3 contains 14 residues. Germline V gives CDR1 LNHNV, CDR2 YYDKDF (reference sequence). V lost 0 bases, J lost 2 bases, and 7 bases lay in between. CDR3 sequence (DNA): TGTGCCACCAGCAGAGATCCAGTTAACACTGAAGCTTTCTTT. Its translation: CATSRDPVNTEAFF.

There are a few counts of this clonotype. The chain's CDR3 is CAISDSGSEETQYF. In DNA form, the CDR3 reads TGTGCCATCAGTGATTCGGGGTCCGAAGAGACCCAGTACTTC. V usage is TRBV10-3 and J usage is TRBJ2-5; TRBD2 is a possible D gene (5 bases). CDR3 length: 14 amino acids. The germline gives CDR1 ENHRY, CDR2 SYGVKD. Trimming took off 3 bases at V and 3 bases at J, with 11 bases between the two ends.

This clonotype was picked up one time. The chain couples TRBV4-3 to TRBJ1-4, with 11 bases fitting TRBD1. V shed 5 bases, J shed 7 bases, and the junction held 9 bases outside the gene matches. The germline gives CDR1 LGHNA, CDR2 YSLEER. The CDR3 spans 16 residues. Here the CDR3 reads CASSSQFGTGGEKLFF. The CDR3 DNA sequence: TGCGCCAGCAGCTCTCAATTCGGGACAGGGGGTGAAAAACTGTTTTTT.

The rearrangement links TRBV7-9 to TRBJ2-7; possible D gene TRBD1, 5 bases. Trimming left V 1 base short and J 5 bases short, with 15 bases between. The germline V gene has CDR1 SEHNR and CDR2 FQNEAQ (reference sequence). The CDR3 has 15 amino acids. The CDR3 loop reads CASSLGTGPSNEQYF. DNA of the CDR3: TGTGCCAGCAGCTTAGGAACAGGACCTTCTAACGAGCAGTACTTC.

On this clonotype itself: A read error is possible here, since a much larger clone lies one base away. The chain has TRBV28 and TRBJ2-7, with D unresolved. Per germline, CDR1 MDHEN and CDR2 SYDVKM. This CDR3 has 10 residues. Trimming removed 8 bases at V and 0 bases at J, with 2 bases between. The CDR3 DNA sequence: TGTGCCAGCCGCTCCTACGAGCAGTACTTC. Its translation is CASRSYEQYF.

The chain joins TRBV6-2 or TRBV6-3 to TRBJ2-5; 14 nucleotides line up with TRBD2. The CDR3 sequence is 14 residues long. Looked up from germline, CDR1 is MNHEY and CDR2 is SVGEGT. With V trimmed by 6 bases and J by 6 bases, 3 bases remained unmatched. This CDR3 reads CASRGTSGRKTQYF. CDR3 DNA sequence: TGTGCCAGCAGGGGGACTAGCGGGAGAAAGACCCAGTACTTC.

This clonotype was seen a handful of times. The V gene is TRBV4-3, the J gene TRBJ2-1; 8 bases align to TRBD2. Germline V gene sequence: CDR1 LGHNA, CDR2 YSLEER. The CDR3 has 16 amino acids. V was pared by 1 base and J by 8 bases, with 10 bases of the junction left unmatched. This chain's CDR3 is CASSQATSGHGDEQFF. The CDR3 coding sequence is TGCGCCAGCAGCCAAGCTACTAGCGGCCATGGGGATGAGCAGTTCTTC.

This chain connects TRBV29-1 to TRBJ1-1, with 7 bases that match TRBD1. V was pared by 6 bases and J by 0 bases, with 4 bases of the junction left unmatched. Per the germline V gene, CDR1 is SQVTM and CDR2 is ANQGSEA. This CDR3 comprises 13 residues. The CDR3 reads CSVGTAMNTEAFF. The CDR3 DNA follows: TGCAGCGTGGGGACAGCCATGAACACTGAAGCTTTCTTT.